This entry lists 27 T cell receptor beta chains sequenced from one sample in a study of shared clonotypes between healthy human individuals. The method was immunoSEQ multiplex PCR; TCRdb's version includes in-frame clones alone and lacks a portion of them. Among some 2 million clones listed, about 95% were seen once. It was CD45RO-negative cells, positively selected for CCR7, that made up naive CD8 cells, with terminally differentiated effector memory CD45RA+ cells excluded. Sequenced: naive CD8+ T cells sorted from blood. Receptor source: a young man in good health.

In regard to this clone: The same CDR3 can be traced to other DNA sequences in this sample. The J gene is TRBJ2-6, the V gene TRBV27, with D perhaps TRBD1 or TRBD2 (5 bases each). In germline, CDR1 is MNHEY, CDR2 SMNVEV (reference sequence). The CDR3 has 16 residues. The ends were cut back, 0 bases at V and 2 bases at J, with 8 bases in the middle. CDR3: CASSLSMGAGANVLTF. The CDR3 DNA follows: TGTGCCAGCAGTTTATCGATGGGGGCTGGGGCCAACGTCCTGACTTTC.

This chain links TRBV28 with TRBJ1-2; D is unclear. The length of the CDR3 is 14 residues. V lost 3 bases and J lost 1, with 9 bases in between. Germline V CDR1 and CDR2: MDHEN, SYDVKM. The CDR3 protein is CASSFMEGNYGYTF. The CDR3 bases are TGTGCCAGCAGTTTCATGGAGGGTAACTATGGCTACACCTTC.

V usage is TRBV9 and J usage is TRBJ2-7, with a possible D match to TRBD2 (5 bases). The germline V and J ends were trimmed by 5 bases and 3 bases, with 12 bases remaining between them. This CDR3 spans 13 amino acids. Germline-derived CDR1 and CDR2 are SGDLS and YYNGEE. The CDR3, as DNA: TGTGCCAGCAGTGAGGGTCTCGTCTACGAGCAGTACTTC. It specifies CASSEGLVYEQYF.

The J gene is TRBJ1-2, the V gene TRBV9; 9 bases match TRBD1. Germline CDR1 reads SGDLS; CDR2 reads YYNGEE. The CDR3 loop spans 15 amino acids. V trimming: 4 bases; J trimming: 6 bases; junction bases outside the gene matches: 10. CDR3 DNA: TGTGCCAGCAGCCCTGGACAGGGGTTCACTCATGGCTACACCTTC. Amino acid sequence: CASSPGQGFTHGYTF.

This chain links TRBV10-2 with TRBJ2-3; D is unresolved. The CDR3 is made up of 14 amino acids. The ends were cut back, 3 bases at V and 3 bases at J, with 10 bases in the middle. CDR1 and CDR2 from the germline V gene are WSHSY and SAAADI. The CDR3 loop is CASSDGFRTDTQYF. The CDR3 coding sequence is TGCGCCAGCAGTGATGGTTTTAGGACAGATACGCAGTATTTT.

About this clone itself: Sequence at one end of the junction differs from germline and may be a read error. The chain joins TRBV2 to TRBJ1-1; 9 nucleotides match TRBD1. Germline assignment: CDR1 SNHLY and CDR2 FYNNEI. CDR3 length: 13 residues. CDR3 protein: CACSEAWTGDSFF. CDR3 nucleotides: TGTGCCTGCAGTGAAGCGTGGACAGGGGACTCTTTCTTT.

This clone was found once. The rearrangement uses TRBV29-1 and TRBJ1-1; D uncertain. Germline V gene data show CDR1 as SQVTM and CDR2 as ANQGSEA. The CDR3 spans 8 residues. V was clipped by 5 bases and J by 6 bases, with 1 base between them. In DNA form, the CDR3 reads TGCAGCGTTCCTGAAGCTTTCTTT. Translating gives CSVPEAFF. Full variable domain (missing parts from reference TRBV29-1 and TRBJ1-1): SAVISQKPSRDICQRGTSLTIQCQVDSQVTMMFWYRQQPGQSLTLIATANQGSEATYESGFVIDKFPISRPNLTFSTLTVSNMSPEDSSIYLCSVPEAFFGQGTRLTVV.

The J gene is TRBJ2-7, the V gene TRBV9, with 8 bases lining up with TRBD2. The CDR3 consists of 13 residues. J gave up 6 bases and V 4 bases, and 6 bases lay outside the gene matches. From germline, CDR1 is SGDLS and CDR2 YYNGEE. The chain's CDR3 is CASSPGGTFEQYF. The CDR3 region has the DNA TGTGCCAGCAGCCCGGGAGGGACCTTCGAGCAGTACTTC.

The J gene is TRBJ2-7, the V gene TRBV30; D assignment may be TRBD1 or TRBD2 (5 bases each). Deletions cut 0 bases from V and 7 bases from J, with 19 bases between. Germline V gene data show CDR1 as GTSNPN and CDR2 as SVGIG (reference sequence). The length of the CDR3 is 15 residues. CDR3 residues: CAWSVRGIGVGEQYF. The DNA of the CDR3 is TGTGCCTGGAGTGTACGAGGGATAGGGGTTGGGGAGCAGTACTTC.

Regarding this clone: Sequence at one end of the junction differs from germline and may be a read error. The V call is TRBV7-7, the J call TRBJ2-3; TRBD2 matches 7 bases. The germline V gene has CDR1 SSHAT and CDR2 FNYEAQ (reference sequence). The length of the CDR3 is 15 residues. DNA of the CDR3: TGTGCTAGCAGCCCTGGACTAGTCTTAGGAGATACGCAGTATTTT. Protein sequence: CASSPGLVLGDTQYF.

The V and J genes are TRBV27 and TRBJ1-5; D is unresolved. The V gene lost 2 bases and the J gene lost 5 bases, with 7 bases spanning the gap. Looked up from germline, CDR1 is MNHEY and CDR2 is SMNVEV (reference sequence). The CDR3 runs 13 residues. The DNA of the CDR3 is TGTGCCAGCAGTTTAACAATTGATCAGCCCCAGCATTTT. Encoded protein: CASSLTIDQPQHF.

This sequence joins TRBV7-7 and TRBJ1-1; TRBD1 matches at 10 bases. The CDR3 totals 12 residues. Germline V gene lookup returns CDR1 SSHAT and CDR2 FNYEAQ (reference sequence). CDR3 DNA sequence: TGTGCTAACAGGACAGGGGGAACTGAAGCTTTCTTT. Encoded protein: CANRTGGTEAFF.

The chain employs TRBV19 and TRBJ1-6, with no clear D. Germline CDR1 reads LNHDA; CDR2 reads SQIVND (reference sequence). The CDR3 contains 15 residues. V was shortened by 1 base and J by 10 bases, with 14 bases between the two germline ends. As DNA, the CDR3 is TGTGCCAGTAGTATAGTTCCCGGGGATTACTCACCCCTCCACTTT. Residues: CASSIVPGDYSPLHF.

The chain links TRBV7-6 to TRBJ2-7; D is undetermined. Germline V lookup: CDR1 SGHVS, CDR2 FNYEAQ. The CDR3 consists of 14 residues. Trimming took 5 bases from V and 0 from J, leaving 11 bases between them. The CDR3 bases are TGTGCCAGCAGCATAGTCCCGAGCTCCTACGAGCAGTACTTC. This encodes CASSIVPSSYEQYF.

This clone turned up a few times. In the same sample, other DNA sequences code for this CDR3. CDR3 loop: CASSMGQPYEQYF. In DNA, the CDR3 is TGTGCCAGCAGCATGGGACAACCCTACGAGCAGTACTTC. This chain uses TRBV5-6 with TRBJ2-7; D may be TRBD1 (6 bases). The CDR3 is 13 residues long. CDR1 SGHDT and CDR2 YYEEEE come from the germline V gene. Trimming stripped 4 bases from V and 2 bases from J, with 10 bases between.

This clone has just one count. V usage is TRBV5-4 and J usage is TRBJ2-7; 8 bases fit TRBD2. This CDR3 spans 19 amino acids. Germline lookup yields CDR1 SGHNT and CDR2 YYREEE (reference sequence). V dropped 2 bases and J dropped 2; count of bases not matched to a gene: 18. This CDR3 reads CASSLVGPVTAGAPYEQYF. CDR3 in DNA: TGTGCCAGCAGCTTAGTGGGACCCGTTACAGCGGGAGCCCCCTACGAGCAGTACTTC. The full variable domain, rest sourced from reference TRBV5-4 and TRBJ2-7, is ETGVTQSPTHLIKTRGQQVTLRCSSQSGHNTVSWYQQALGQGPQFIFQYYREEENGRGNFPPRFSGLQFPNYSSELNVNALELDDSALYLCASSLVGPVTAGAPYEQYFGPGTRLTVT.

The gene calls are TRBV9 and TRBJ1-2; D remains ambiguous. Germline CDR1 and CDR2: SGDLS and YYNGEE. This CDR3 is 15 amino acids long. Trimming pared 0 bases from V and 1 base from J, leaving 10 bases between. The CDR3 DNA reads TGTGCCAGCAGCGTAGGGAATGGCTTTAACTATGGCTACACCTTC. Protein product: CASSVGNGFNYGYTF.

For the CDR3, the DNA is TGTGCCAGCAGTTCGACTAGCGGGGGAGGGGAGACCCAGTACTTC. It is translated as CASSSTSGGGETQYF. The chain recombines TRBV27 with TRBJ2-5, with TRBD2 matching 12 bases. The CDR3 is 15 residues long. The V and J ends lost 4 bases and 5 bases, in that order; junction bases with no gene match: 5. Germline CDR1 MNHEY, CDR2 SMNVEV (reference sequence).

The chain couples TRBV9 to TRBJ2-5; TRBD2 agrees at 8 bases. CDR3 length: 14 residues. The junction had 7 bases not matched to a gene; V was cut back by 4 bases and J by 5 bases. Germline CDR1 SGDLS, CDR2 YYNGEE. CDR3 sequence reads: CASSTSGSDETQYF. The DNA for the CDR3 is TGTGCCAGCAGCACCAGCGGGAGCGATGAGACCCAGTACTTC.

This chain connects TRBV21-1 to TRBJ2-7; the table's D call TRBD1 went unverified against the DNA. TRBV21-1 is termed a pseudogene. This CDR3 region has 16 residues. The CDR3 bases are TGTGCCAGCAGCAAGTATCAGGGGGCGATTGCCTACGAGCAGTACTTC. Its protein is CASSKYQGAIAYEQYF.

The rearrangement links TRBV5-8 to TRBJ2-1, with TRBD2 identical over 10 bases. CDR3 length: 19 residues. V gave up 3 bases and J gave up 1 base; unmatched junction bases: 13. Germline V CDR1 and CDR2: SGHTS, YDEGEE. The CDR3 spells CASSSPVHGLADSYNEQFF. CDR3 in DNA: TGTGCCAGCAGCTCCCCGGTCCACGGACTAGCGGATTCCTACAATGAGCAGTTCTTC. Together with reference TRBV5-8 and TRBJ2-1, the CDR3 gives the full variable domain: EAGVTQSPTHLIKTRGQQATLRCSPISGHTSVYWYQQALGLGLQFLLWYDEGEERNRGNFPPRFSGRQFPNYSSELNVNALELEDSALYLCASSSPVHGLADSYNEQFFGPGTRLTVL.

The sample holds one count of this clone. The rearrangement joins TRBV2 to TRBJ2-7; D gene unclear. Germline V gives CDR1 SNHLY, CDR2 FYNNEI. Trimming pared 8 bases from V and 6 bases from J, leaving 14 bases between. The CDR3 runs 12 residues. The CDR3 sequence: CASGPEGGEQYF. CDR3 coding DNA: TGTGCCAGCGGGCCCGAAGGCGGCGAGCAGTACTTC.

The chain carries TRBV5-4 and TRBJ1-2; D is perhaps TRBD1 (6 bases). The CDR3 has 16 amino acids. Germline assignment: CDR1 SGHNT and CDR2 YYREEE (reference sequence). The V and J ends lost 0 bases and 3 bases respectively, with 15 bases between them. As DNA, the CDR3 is TGTGCCAGCAGCTTGGATGAGGGGGGCGTGCACTATGGCTACACCTTC. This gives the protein CASSLDEGGVHYGYTF. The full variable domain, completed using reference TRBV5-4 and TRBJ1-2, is ETGVTQSPTHLIKTRGQQVTLRCSSQSGHNTVSWYQQALGQGPQFIFQYYREEENGRGNFPPRFSGLQFPNYSSELNVNALELDDSALYLCASSLDEGGVHYGYTFGSGTRLTVV.

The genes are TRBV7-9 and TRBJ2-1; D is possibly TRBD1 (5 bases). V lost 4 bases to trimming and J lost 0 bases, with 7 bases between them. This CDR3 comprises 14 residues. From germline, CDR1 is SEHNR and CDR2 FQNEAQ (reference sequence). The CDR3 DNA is TGTGCCAGCAGCTACGACAGCTCCTACAATGAGCAGTTCTTC. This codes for CASSYDSSYNEQFF.

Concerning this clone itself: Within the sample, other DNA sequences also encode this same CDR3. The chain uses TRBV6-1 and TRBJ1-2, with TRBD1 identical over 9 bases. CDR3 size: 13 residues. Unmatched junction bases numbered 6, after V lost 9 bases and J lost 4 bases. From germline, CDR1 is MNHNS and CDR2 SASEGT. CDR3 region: CASSGTGIYGYTF. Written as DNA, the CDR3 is TGTGCCAGTTCCGGGACAGGGATCTATGGCTACACCTTC.

CDR3 sequence reads: CASSSTSGREDTQYF. CDR3 DNA sequence: TGTGCCAGCAGCTCGACTAGCGGGAGGGAGGATACGCAGTATTTT. This chain links TRBV7-9 with TRBJ2-3; 14 bases agree with TRBD2. The V segment lost 4 bases and the J segment 6 bases; nucleotides outside the gene matches: 3. The CDR3 is made up of 15 amino acids. The V gene's germline CDR1 is SEHNR and CDR2 FQNEAQ (reference sequence).

The DNA of the CDR3 is TGCGCCAGCAGCCAAGATGTACCGAGTGAGCAGTACTTC. It encodes CASSQDVPSEQYF. This rearrangement joins TRBV4-3 to TRBJ2-7; D ambiguous. V was clipped by 0 bases and J by 7 bases, with 10 bases between them. CDR1 and CDR2 from the germline V gene are LGHNA and YSLEER. The CDR3 contains 13 residues.